This T cell receptor beta chain emerged from a study of CD8 T cells in ankylosing spondylitis. Study results and limitations: Past studies reported some motif variants in reactive arthritis synovial fluid and blood. Matched ankylosing spondylitis synovial fluid reportedly contained a significantly enriched population of disease-linked clones. A TCR beta motif of roughly eight highly homologous variants appeared characteristic of ankylosing spondylitis blood.

V was pared by 5 bases and J by 4 bases, with 8 bases of the junction left unmatched. Germline CDR1 is SGHVS and CDR2 is FQNEAQ. There are 15 residues in the CDR3. Concerning this clonotype: Its antigen is currently unknown.

Each TCR beta library was made by quantitative 5'-RACE that incorporated molecular barcodes. TCRdb ran MiXCR on the 5' RACE reads and lists one entry per CDR3 protein. The table has about 240,000 distinct CDR3 sequences, about 10% seen once. The chain uses TRBV7-8 and TRBJ2-1, with TRBD2 matching over 7 bases. The sequence derives from a male donor with ankylosing spondylitis or in good health (not recorded which). Sequenced sample: blood, either unsorted or a sorted T cell fraction (not recorded which). Written as DNA, the CDR3 is TGTGCCAGCAGCATCCGACTAGCAGAATACAATGAGCAGTTCTTC. Protein sequence: CASSIRLAEYNEQFF. The variable domain in full, completed from reference TRBV7-8 and TRBJ2-1, reads GAGVSQSPRYKVAKRGQDVALRCDPISGHVSLFWYQQALGQGPEFLTYFQNEAQLDKSGLPSDRFFAERPEGSVSTLKIQRTQQEDSAVYLCASSIRLAEYNEQFFGPGTRLTVL.